Below, 25 T cell receptor beta chains from the same sample are listed, as sequenced in a study of blood T cell repertoires in COVID-19. Assay: immunoSEQ multiplex PCR; the TCRdb copy retains only in-frame clones and omits some. Altogether about 150,000 clones are present, around 85% being singletons, with the ten largest covering over 25%. Sequenced: peripheral blood. The receptors originated from a woman aged 55-75 years with acute or convalescent COVID-19.

The chain has TRBV30 and TRBJ1-3, with a weak D call TRBD1 (6 bases). Germline V CDR1 and CDR2: GTSNPN, SVGIG (reference sequence). Trimming removed 5 bases at V and 2 bases at J, with 10 bases between. The CDR3 is 13 amino acids. The CDR3 protein is CAWQPGAGNTIYF. The DNA for the CDR3 is TGTGCCTGGCAACCAGGGGCTGGAAACACCATATATTTT.

The chain couples TRBV6-1 to TRBJ1-5; D gene ambiguous. V was pared by 2 bases and J by 3 bases, with 8 bases between. Germline CDR1 reads MNHNS; CDR2 reads SASEGT. The CDR3 totals 14 residues. The CDR3 DNA sequence: TGTGCCAGCAGTGAAACGGGGTTCAATCAGCCCCAGCATTTT. Amino acid sequence: CASSETGFNQPQHF.

The chain combines TRBV5-1 with TRBJ1-5, with D possibly being TRBD1 (5 bases). Trimming shortened V by 5 bases and J by 1 base, and 13 bases separated the two germline ends. The CDR3 sequence is 15 residues long. CDR1 is SGHRS and CDR2 is YFSETQ in the germline V gene. The CDR3 protein is CASRETVGSNQPQHF. CDR3 bases: TGCGCCAGCAGGGAGACAGTGGGGAGCAATCAGCCCCAGCATTTT.

This chain connects TRBV18 to TRBJ1-1; D is undetermined. CDR1 and CDR2 from the germline V gene are KGHSH and LQKENI. This CDR3 spans 13 amino acids. V was trimmed by 9 bases and J by 0 bases, leaving 11 bases between them. The chain's CDR3 is CASYQVMNTEAFF. CDR3 coding DNA: TGTGCCAGTTACCAGGTCATGAACACTGAAGCTTTCTTT.

The rearrangement uses TRBV3-1 (or the pseudogene TRBV3-2) and TRBJ2-7, with TRBD1 identical over 9 bases. The CDR3 runs 14 residues. Germline CDR1 is LGHDT and CDR2 is YNNKEL (reference sequence). Losses at the gene ends were 0 bases for V and 5 bases for J; bases not matched to a gene: 2. CDR3 bases: TGTGCCAGCAGCCAAGATACAGGGGGCGACGAGCAGTACGTC. Translation gives CASSQDTGGDEQYV.

The V and J genes are TRBV7-2 and TRBJ1-2; no clear D gene. CDR1 is SGHTA and CDR2 is FQGNSA in the germline V gene. The CDR3 is 17 amino acids. The ends were cut back, 2 bases at V and 0 bases at J, with 16 bases in the middle. CDR3 coding DNA: TGTGCCAGCAGCTTATATGCGGGAGCCGGATCTAACTATGGCTACACCTTC. Protein sequence: CASSLYAGAGSNYGYTF.

The V call is TRBV15, the J call TRBJ1-2, with D tentatively TRBD1 (6 bases). V was trimmed by 1 base and J by 1 base, leaving 19 bases between them. Germline V gene lookup returns CDR1 LNHNV and CDR2 YYDKDF (reference sequence). The CDR3 totals 18 residues. The CDR3 sequence is CATSRAGEGKDGNYGYTF. The DNA of the CDR3 is TGTGCCACCAGCAGAGCAGGGGAGGGTAAGGACGGTAACTATGGCTACACCTTC.

On this clone: Other nucleotide sequences from this sample produce the same CDR3. The rearrangement joins TRBV10-1 to TRBJ1-2; TRBD1 agrees at 7 bases. Germline V gives CDR1 WNHNN, CDR2 SYGVQD (reference sequence). V lost 5 bases, J lost 4 bases, and 4 bases stayed unmatched. This CDR3 region has 13 residues. The CDR3 spells CASSKDRTYGYTF. Written as DNA, the CDR3 is TGCGCCAGCAGTAAGGACAGGACCTATGGCTACACCTTC.

V is TRBV7-3 and J is TRBJ2-1; a possible D gene is TRBD1 (5 bases). This CDR3 is 13 amino acids long. Germline V CDR1 and CDR2: SGHTA, FQGTGA. V was shortened by 5 bases and J by 8 bases, with 13 bases between the two germline ends. The CDR3 sequence is CASSLYDSDEQFF. The CDR3 coding sequence is TGTGCCAGCAGCCTCTACGACAGTGATGAGCAGTTCTTC.

The chain recombines TRBV5-8 with TRBJ1-4; 8 bases align to TRBD1. This CDR3 spans 14 amino acids. The germline gives CDR1 SGHTS, CDR2 YDEGEE. V shed 3 bases and J 6 bases; nucleotides not matched to a gene: 4. This CDR3 reads CASSYGQGHEKLFF. The CDR3 DNA is TGTGCCAGCAGCTACGGACAGGGCCATGAAAAACTGTTTTTT.

The CDR3 sequence is CASSPQVAAEAFF. CDR3 nucleotides: TGTGCCAGCTCACCACAGGTGGCGGCTGAAGCTTTCTTT. The chain couples TRBV18 to TRBJ1-1; D unclear. The V gene lost 1 base and the J gene lost 6 bases, with 9 bases spanning the gap. CDR1 and CDR2 from the germline V gene are KGHSH and LQKENI. The length of the CDR3 is 13 residues.

The chain uses TRBV5-1 and TRBJ2-5; D possibly corresponds to TRBD2 (6 bases). The CDR3 extends over 13 amino acids. The germline gives CDR1 SGHRS, CDR2 YFSETQ. The V gene lost 4 bases and the J gene lost 4 bases, with 11 bases spanning the gap. CDR3 protein: CASSPRGLETQYF. DNA for the CDR3: TGCGCCAGCAGCCCGCGGGGCTTAGAGACCCAGTACTTC.

The V call is TRBV27, the J call TRBJ1-1, with D perhaps TRBD1 (6 bases). Per the germline V gene, CDR1 is MNHEY and CDR2 is SMNVEV (reference sequence). This CDR3 spans 13 amino acids. V lost 7 bases and J 6 bases, leaving 15 bases between the germline ends. The chain's CDR3 is CASIRIGGAEAFF. In DNA form, the CDR3 reads TGTGCCAGCATTAGAATAGGGGGGGCTGAAGCTTTCTTT.

This chain links TRBV28 with TRBJ2-1, with 9 bases lining up with TRBD2. Germline-derived CDR1 and CDR2 are MDHEN and SYDVKM. V lost 5 bases, J lost 2 bases, and 4 bases stayed unmatched. The CDR3 contains 15 residues. CDR3 in amino acids: CASSPSGGPYNEQFF. CDR3 nucleotide sequence: TGTGCCAGCAGTCCGAGCGGGGGGCCCTACAATGAGCAGTTCTTC.

V is TRBV5-3 and J is TRBJ2-7; 7 positions match TRBD1. TRBV5-3 is known as an ORF, though its function is uncertain. The length of the CDR3 is 19 residues. J gave up 9 bases and V 5 bases, and 29 bases lay outside the gene matches. The CDR3 region is CARSYPTTGPGSPAIGQYF. The CDR3 DNA reads TGTGCCAGAAGTTACCCGACGACAGGGCCAGGGTCCCCGGCGATAGGGCAGTACTTC.

With respect to this clone: The junction departs from the called germline gene at one end, perhaps through a read error. The chain joins TRBV30 to TRBJ2-3, with TRBD1 as a possible D gene (6 bases). Germline V gene data show CDR1 as GTSNPN and CDR2 as SVGIG (reference sequence). The CDR3 spans 14 residues. DNA of the CDR3: TGTGCCTGGAGTCTAGGGGCCGGGAAACAGGGAAGGCATTTT. Its translation is CAWSLGAGKQGRHF.

The rearrangement joins TRBV5-1 to TRBJ2-1, with D maybe TRBD2 (5 bases). Trimming stripped 0 bases from V and 2 bases from J, with 12 bases between. This CDR3 is built from 16 residues. Germline CDR1 and CDR2: SGHRS and YFSETQ. The CDR3 sequence: CASSLGFTEAYNEQFF. CDR3 DNA sequence: TGCGCCAGCAGCTTGGGGTTTACGGAGGCCTACAATGAGCAGTTCTTC.

V usage is TRBV11-2 and J usage is TRBJ2-3; TRBD2 matches 13 bases. V lost 4 bases, J lost 0 bases, and 4 bases stayed unmatched. The CDR3 has 17 residues. Germline V gene sequence: CDR1 SGHAT, CDR2 FQNNGV. CDR3 loop: CASSSRTSGGSTDTQYF. The CDR3 DNA sequence: TGTGCCAGCAGCTCACGGACTAGCGGGGGTAGCACAGATACGCAGTATTTT.

This clone turned up a few times. The chain recombines TRBV6-1 with TRBJ2-1, with TRBD2 identical over 7 bases. Unmatched junction bases numbered 7, after V lost 3 bases and J lost 5 bases. This CDR3 has 15 residues. In germline, CDR1 is MNHNS, CDR2 SASEGT. The CDR3 is CASSEVGGINNEQFF. CDR3 coding DNA: TGTGCCAGCAGTGAGGTCGGGGGGATAAACAATGAGCAGTTCTTC.

In this sample, this clone turned up a few times. The chain has TRBV10-2 and TRBJ1-1; 9 nucleotides align to TRBD1. CDR1 and CDR2 (germline): WSHSY, SAAADI. This CDR3 is built from 12 residues. Unmatched junction bases numbered 3, after V lost 10 bases and J lost 3 bases. The CDR3 DNA is TGCGCCATCCGGGACAGGGACACTGAAGCTTTCTTT. Translating it yields CAIRDRDTEAFF.

The V gene is TRBV4-2, the J gene TRBJ1-5; 7 nucleotides agree with TRBD1. This CDR3 is built from 16 residues. The junction had 9 bases not matched to a gene; V was cut back by 3 bases and J by 4 bases. The germline gives CDR1 LGHNA, CDR2 YNFKEQ. The CDR3, as DNA: TGTGCCAGCAGCCACACCGGGACAGATTTGAATCAGCCCCAGCATTTT. This translates into CASSHTGTDLNQPQHF.

This rearrangement joins TRBV6-6 to TRBJ1-4; TRBD1 might be the D (6 bases). The ends were cut back, 2 bases at V and 3 bases at J, with 7 bases in the middle. Germline V gene sequence: CDR1 MNHNY, CDR2 SVGAGI (reference sequence). This CDR3 region has 14 residues. The CDR3 DNA is TGTGCCAGCAGTTACGGGGGCCCTAATGAAAAACTGTTTTTT. Its translation: CASSYGGPNEKLFF.

The chain recombines TRBV18 with TRBJ2-3; 8 nucleotides agree with TRBD2. This CDR3 is 14 amino acids long. Germline CDR1 reads KGHSH; CDR2 reads LQKENI. With V trimmed by 3 bases and J by 5 bases, 4 bases remained unmatched. The CDR3 here is CASSPSGGEDTQYF. CDR3 DNA: TGTGCCAGCTCACCCAGCGGGGGCGAAGATACGCAGTATTTT.

Only one count was recorded for this clone. The chain employs TRBV21-1 and TRBJ2-3; the DNA was not compared with TRBD2, the D call given in the table. TRBV21-1 counts as a pseudogene. There are 14 residues in the CDR3. CDR3 nucleotide sequence: TGTGCCAGCAGCATACCGGGGGGGGTTCATACGCAGTATTTT. Encoded protein: CASSIPGGVHTQYF.

The chain links TRBV10-1 to TRBJ2-1; 9 bases fit TRBD2. The CDR3 contains 16 residues. The germline V gene has CDR1 WNHNN and CDR2 SYGVQD (reference sequence). V dropped 0 bases and J dropped 7; count of bases not matched to a gene: 7. The CDR3 spells CASSESPSGEWNEQFF. The CDR3 coding sequence is TGCGCCAGCAGTGAGTCGCCTAGCGGGGAATGGAATGAGCAGTTCTTC.